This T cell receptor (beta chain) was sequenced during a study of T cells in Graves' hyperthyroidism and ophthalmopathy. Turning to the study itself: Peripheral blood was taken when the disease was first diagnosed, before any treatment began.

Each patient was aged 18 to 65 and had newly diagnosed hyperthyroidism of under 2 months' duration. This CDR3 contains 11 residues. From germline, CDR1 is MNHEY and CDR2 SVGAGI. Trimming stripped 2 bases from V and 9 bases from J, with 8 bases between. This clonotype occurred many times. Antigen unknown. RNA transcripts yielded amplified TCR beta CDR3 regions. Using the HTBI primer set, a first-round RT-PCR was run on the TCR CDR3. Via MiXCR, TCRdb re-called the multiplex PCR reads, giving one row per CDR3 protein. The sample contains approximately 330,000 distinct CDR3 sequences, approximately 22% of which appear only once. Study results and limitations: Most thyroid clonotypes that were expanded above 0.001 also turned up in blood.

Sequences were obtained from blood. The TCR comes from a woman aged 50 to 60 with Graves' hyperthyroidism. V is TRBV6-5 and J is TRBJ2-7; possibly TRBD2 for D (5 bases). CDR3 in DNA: TGTGCCAGCAGTTACGCGGGCGGGCAGTACTTC. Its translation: CASSYAGGQYF.